This is a list of T cell receptor beta chains from one sample in a study of T cell repertoires in ileal Crohn's disease. The repertoire was sequenced with immunoSEQ multiplex PCR; TCRdb's copy has only in-frame clones and lacks some. The sample lists about 17,000 clones; about 80% were seen once. The specimen sequenced was ileal tissue. Source of these receptors: an adult with Crohn's disease. Each CDR3 is given with its conserved first and last residue. Fields, in order: J gene, V gene, D gene, clone size, CDR3 DNA, CDR3 protein. A D gene is named only where the DNA matches it firmly. Clone size is not always given. Where it is, it says once, few, many or a class for expanded clones.

TRBJ2-5 | TRBV29-1 | . | . | TGCAGCGTGGGGGACTACCAAGAGACCCAGTACTTC | CSVGDYQETQYF
TRBJ2-7 | TRBV5-1 | . | . | TGCGCCAGCAGCTTGGCGGGGGCCGGGGCATACGAGCAGTACTTC | CASSLAGAGAYEQYF
TRBJ1-2 | TRBV6-1 | . | few | TGTGCCAGCAAAGACCGCACAGATGGCTACACCTTC | CASKDRTDGYTF
TRBJ2-4 | TRBV5-1 | TRBD1 | . | TGCGCCAGCAGCTTGGATGGACAGGCCATTCAGTACTTC | CASSLDGQAIQYF
TRBJ2-5 | TRBV7-2 | TRBD2 | . | TGTGCCAGCAGCGAACCGGGGTCTAGCGGTAGTAGGTACTTC | CASSEPGSSGSRYF
TRBJ2-7 | TRBV5-1 | . | . | TGCGCCAGCAGGCTAGGACTCCAACCCTACGAGCAGTACTTC | CASRLGLQPYEQYF
TRBJ2-7 | TRBV2 | . | . | TGTGCCAGCAGATCCGACAGTTACGAGCAGTACTTC | CASRSDSYEQYF
TRBJ1-3 | TRBV28 | . | . | TGTGCCAGCAGTATCAGGGCAGGAGGAAACACCATATATTTT | CASSIRAGGNTIYF
TRBJ2-2 | TRBV28 | . | . | TGTGCCAGCAGTTTAGGGGGGGCCGATTGGGAGCTGTTTTTT | CASSLGGADWELFF
TRBJ1-1 | TRBV27 | . | . | TGTGCCAGCAGCCCGACGTCGGCAGGGATGAACACTGAAGCTTTCTTT | CASSPTSAGMNTEAFF
TRBJ2-7 | TRBV4-1 | . | . | TGCGCCAGCAGCCAAGACGCCAGGGTAGGCGAGCAGTACTTC | CASSQDARVGEQYF
TRBJ1-2 | TRBV6-6 | . | . | TGTGCCAGCAGCCAAGGCCTCCAGGGTGTAGGTGGCTACACCTTC | CASSQGLQGVGGYTF
TRBJ2-3 | TRBV9 | TRBD2 | . | TGTGCCAGCAGCGTAGCGGGAGGTGGCACAGATACGCAGTATTTT | CASSVAGGGTDTQYF
TRBJ2-7 | TRBV15 | . | medium-sized | TGTGCCACCAGCAGAGATGAAACACCCTTCTACGAGCAGTACTTC | CATSRDETPFYEQYF
TRBJ1-4 | TRBV2 | TRBD1 | . | TGTGCCAGCAGTGAAGGGGACAGGGCCGGCACTAATGAAAAACTGTTTTTT | CASSEGDRAGTNEKLFF
TRBJ2-3 | TRBV5-4 | . | . | TGTGCCAGCAGCTCGAGTTCGGGTAGCACAGATACGCAGTATTTT | CASSSSSGSTDTQYF
TRBJ2-1 | TRBV12-5 | . | . | TGTGCTAGTGGACAGGCGGGAGAGCAGTTCTTC | CASGQAGEQFF
TRBJ1-4 | TRBV7-2 | . | . | TGTGCCAGCAGCCCAGTCGGGGGGGATGGTGAAAAACTGTTTTTT | CASSPVGGDGEKLFF
TRBJ2-7 | TRBV2 | . | . | TGTGCCAGCAGTGCCTATTCCTACGAGCAGTACTTC | CASSAYSYEQYF
TRBJ1-1 | TRBV7-4 | . | . | TGTGCCAGCAGCCCAAAATTAGACAGGAGCCTTGAAGCTTTCTTT | CASSPKLDRSLEAFF
TRBJ1-1 | TRBV11-2 | . | . | TGTGCCAGCAGCCCCGGCACTGAAGCTTTCTTT | CASSPGTEAFF
TRBJ2-7 | TRBV4-2 | TRBD2 | . | TGTGCCAGCAGCCAAGAAACCCTAGCGGGAGCCGAGCAGTACTTC | CASSQETLAGAEQYF
TRBJ2-5 | TRBV27 | . | . | TGTGCCAGCAGTTTGTCGAATGGTGTGGAGACCCAGTACTTC | CASSLSNGVETQYF
TRBJ1-1 | TRBV10-3 | . | . | TGTGCCACCGAGGTCAGCTTGAACACTGAAGCTTTCTTT | CATEVSLNTEAFF
TRBJ2-5 | TRBV19 | TRBD2 | . | TGTGCCAGTAGTGGCCCGCGTCAGCGGGGGGAAAATGGGCAAGAGACCCAGTACTTC | CASSGPRQRGENGQETQYF
TRBJ1-5 | TRBV6-1 | . | few | TGTGCCAGCAGTGAACAAGGAGGTCAGCCCCAGCATTTT | CASSEQGGQPQHF
TRBJ2-1 | TRBV7-8 | TRBD2 | . | TGTGCCAGCAGCTGGAATAGCGGGAGGGAACGGTTCTTC | CASSWNSGRERFF
TRBJ2-2 | TRBV4-3 | TRBD2 | . | TGCGCCAGCAGGGGAGGGGAGGTAACCGGGACCTTTGACACCGGGGAGCTGTTTTTT | CASRGGEVTGTFDTGELFF
TRBJ2-7 | TRBV6-5 | . | . | TGTGCCAGCAGGTCCAGGGGTGCGTCCTCCTACGAGCAGTACTTC | CASRSRGASSYEQYF
TRBJ1-1 | TRBV28 | TRBD1 | . | TGTGCCAGCAGTCCCGCACCGGGACAGGGGAACACTGAAGCTTTCTTT | CASSPAPGQGNTEAFF
TRBJ1-2 | TRBV18 | . | . | TGTGCCAGCTCACCAGATCAGGCCACTAACTATGGCTACACCTTC | CASSPDQATNYGYTF
TRBJ2-7 | TRBV6-5 | . | few | TGTGCCAGCAGTTACGGTCGGAGTCAGGGAGCCTACGAGCAGTACTTC | CASSYGRSQGAYEQYF
TRBJ2-7 | TRBV6-5 | . | . | TGTGCCAGCAGACAGGGACGGGGAGCCTACGAGCAGTACTTC | CASRQGRGAYEQYF
TRBJ1-3 | TRBV9 | TRBD1 | . | TGTGCCAGCAGCCCCTCCGGGACAGCCTCTGGAAACACCATATATTTT | CASSPSGTASGNTIYF
TRBJ1-5 | TRBV19 | TRBD1 | few | TGTGCCAGTAGTGAGGACAGGGGGCACCAGCCCCAGCATTTT | CASSEDRGHQPQHF
TRBJ2-7 | TRBV28 | TRBD2 | . | TGTGCCAGCAAGGCGAATATCCCCCGTATAGCGGGAGGGGGTTGGGAGCAGTACTTC | CASKANIPRIAGGGWEQYF
TRBJ1-4 | TRBV11-2 | TRBD1 | . | TGTGCCAGCAGCCTCGGGGACAGGGACCATGAAAAACTGTTTTTT | CASSLGDRDHEKLFF
TRBJ2-7 | TRBV15 | TRBD2 | . | TGTGCCACCAGCAGAGATCTTATCAGAGCGGGAGGGTCCCCCTACGAGCAGTACTTC | CATSRDLIRAGGSPYEQYF
TRBJ1-4 | TRBV2 | TRBD1 | few | TGTGCCAGCAGTGCGCAGGGGGTGGGATCTACTAATGAAAAACTGTTTTTT | CASSAQGVGSTNEKLFF
TRBJ1-5 | TRBV5-3 | . | . | TGTGCCAGAAGCAAGGGCCCCCCGCATTGGCCCCAGCATTTT | CARSKGPPHWPQHF
TRBJ2-7 | TRBV7-2 | TRBD2 | . | TGTGCCAGCAGCCAGGTTGGGAGGGGAGGGTACGAGCAGTACTTC | CASSQVGRGGYEQYF
TRBJ1-2 | TRBV7-2 | . | . | TGTGCCAGCAACCAGGTTTCCTATGGCTACACCTTC | CASNQVSYGYTF
TRBJ2-3 | TRBV7-8 | . | . | TGTGCCAGCAGCTTTGGCGGGGCGTCCAGCACAGATACGCAGTATTTT | CASSFGGASSTDTQYF
TRBJ1-3 | TRBV29-1 | . | . | TGCAGCGCCACGGACGGTCCGAGGGGAAACACCATATATTTT | CSATDGPRGNTIYF
TRBJ1-2 | TRBV7-2 | . | . | TGTGCCAGCACCCCGATAGAGGGACTAGCTAACTATGGCTACACCTTC | CASTPIEGLANYGYTF
TRBJ1-4 | TRBV19 | TRBD1 | . | TGTGCCAGTAGTCCTCCGGGACAGGGAAATGAAAAACTGTTTTTT | CASSPPGQGNEKLFF
TRBJ2-3 | TRBV28 | . | . | TGTGCCAGCAGTTTACCTAGCCCCAGTGCGCAGTATTTT | CASSLPSPSAQYF
TRBJ2-3 | TRBV9 | . | . | TGTGCCAGCAGCCCCAGGTCAGGCGTCACAGATACGCAGTATTTT | CASSPRSGVTDTQYF
TRBJ1-1 | TRBV27 | . | . | TGTGCCAGCAGTATGACGGGACACAGGAACACTGAAGCTTTCTTT | CASSMTGHRNTEAFF
TRBJ2-7 | TRBV28 | . | once | TGTGCCAGCAGCCCGTCCTCCTACGAGCAGTACTTC | CASSPSSYEQYF
TRBJ2-7 | TRBV7-2 | TRBD1 | . | TGTGCCAGCAGCACTGACAGGGGCCGATACGAGCAGTACTTC | CASSTDRGRYEQYF
TRBJ1-6 | TRBV14 | . | . | TGTGCCAGCAGCCCCCTCCTAGATTCACCCCTCCACTTT | CASSPLLDSPLHF
TRBJ1-1 | TRBV25-1 | TRBD1 | . | TGTGCCAGCAGCGGGGACAGACCTGAAGCTTTCTTT | CASSGDRPEAFF
TRBJ2-1 | TRBV19 | TRBD1 | . | TGTGCCAGTAGTACAGGGACAGGATACAATGAGCAGTTCTTC | CASSTGTGYNEQFF
TRBJ1-2 | TRBV28 | . | . | TGTGCCAGCACCGAAACCGACAGATATGGCTACACCTTC | CASTETDRYGYTF